A selection of T cell receptor beta chains follows, all from one sample in a study of blood T cells in healthy people across ages. Each CDR3 protein is one row after TCRdb ran MiXCR on the 5' RACE reads. The data show some 1.5 million distinct CDR3 sequences, 28% seen once. The sequenced material came from blood. Receptors were obtained from a young woman in good health. The CDR3 runs from the conserved cysteine through the conserved F or W. The D gene is left open where the match is weak. Clone size is shown for a subset of rows, as once, few, many or a class of expanded clone.

DNA: TGCAGTGCTAGGAGTCCAGATCAAGAGACCCAGTACTTC
CDR3: CSARSPDQETQYF
size: many
length: 13
V: TRBV20-1
D: NA
J: TRBJ2-5

DNA: TGTGCCAGCAGCCCTGGGGACAGCGGTGCCTACACCTTC
CDR3: CASSPGDSGAYTF
size: NA
length: 13
V: TRBV6-2/TRBV6-3
D: TRBD1
J: TRBJ1-2

DNA: TGTGCCAGCAGCTTAGCCAGGGGGAGAAGGGAGGGCAATGGCTACACCTTC
CDR3: CASSLARGRREGNGYTF
size: NA
length: 17
V: TRBV7-2
D: TRBD1
J: TRBJ1-2

DNA: TGCGCCAGCAGCTCCGGGCGCTCTAGCGGGGGCACAGATACGCAGTATTTT
CDR3: CASSSGRSSGGTDTQYF
size: few
length: 17
V: TRBV5-1
D: TRBD2
J: TRBJ2-3

DNA: TGTGCCAGCAGTTTATTGCAGGGGTCTAACTATGGCTACACCTTC
CDR3: CASSLLQGSNYGYTF
size: many
length: 15
V: TRBV5-5
D: NA
J: TRBJ1-2

DNA: TGTGCCACCAGTGATTTGCAGGGGAGATGGTACAACACTGAAGCTTTCTTT
CDR3: CATSDLQGRWYNTEAFF
size: NA
length: 17
V: TRBV24-1
D: NA
J: TRBJ1-1

DNA: TGTGCCAGCACCCCGGGAAGCTCCTGCAATGAGCAGTTCTTC
CDR3: CASTPGSSCNEQFF
size: once
length: 14
V: TRBV13
D: NA
J: TRBJ2-1

DNA: TGTGCCAGCAGCGGGACCCTCTACAATGAGCAGTTCTTC
CDR3: CASSGTLYNEQFF
size: NA
length: 13
V: TRBV3-1
D: NA
J: TRBJ2-1

DNA: TGTGCCAGCAGCTTACGACTAGCGGGGGGATTTGGGGAGCTGTTTTTT
CDR3: CASSLRLAGGFGELFF
size: NA
length: 16
V: TRBV7-2
D: TRBD2
J: TRBJ2-2

DNA: TGTGCCAGCAGCCTAGAAAACCGGGACAAGGTTCCGATTAGCTCCTACAATGAGCAGTTCTTC
CDR3: CASSLENRDKVPISSYNEQFF
size: few
length: 21
V: TRBV14
D: NA
J: TRBJ2-1

DNA: TGCAGTGCTAGAGATGGGGCAGAGACCCAGTACTTC
CDR3: CSARDGAETQYF
size: NA
length: 12
V: TRBV20-1
D: NA
J: TRBJ2-5

DNA: TGCAGCGTTGAAGCCCAGGGGGTCCGGACCGAAGCTTTCTTT
CDR3: CSVEAQGVRTEAFF
size: few
length: 14
V: TRBV29-1
D: TRBD1
J: TRBJ1-1

DNA: TGCAGTGCTACTATACTAGCGGGGGGGCCCGGGGAGACCCAGTACTTC
CDR3: CSATILAGGPGETQYF
size: NA
length: 16
V: TRBV20-1
D: TRBD2
J: TRBJ2-5

DNA: TGTGCCAGCCTCCGTCCTAGCGGGAACACCGGGGAGCTGTTTTTT
CDR3: CASLRPSGNTGELFF
size: few
length: 15
V: TRBV28
D: TRBD2
J: TRBJ2-2

DNA: TGTGCCAGCTCCGACTCCCTATTGGAGTACTTC
CDR3: CASSDSLLEYF
size: many
length: 11
V: TRBV2
D: NA
J: TRBJ2-5

DNA: TGTGCCAGCAGCGAGCGGGGGGTGGATTTAGATACGCAGTATTTT
CDR3: CASSERGVDLDTQYF
size: NA
length: 15
V: TRBV7-6
D: TRBD2
J: TRBJ2-3

DNA: TGTGCCAGCAGAGACCCCGGGACAGGGAGCTACAATGAGCAGTTCTTC
CDR3: CASRDPGTGSYNEQFF
size: NA
length: 16
V: TRBV6-1
D: TRBD1
J: TRBJ2-1

DNA: TGTGCCAGCAGTTTCCCGGGGACAGGGGGAACTGAAGCTTTCTTT
CDR3: CASSFPGTGGTEAFF
size: NA
length: 15
V: TRBV12-3/TRBV12-4
D: TRBD1
J: TRBJ1-1

DNA: TGTGCCAGCTCACCATCCGACGGAGCCAGGGATACGCAGTATTTT
CDR3: CASSPSDGARDTQYF
size: NA
length: 15
V: TRBV18
D: NA
J: TRBJ2-3

DNA: TGTGCCATCAGTTTGTCTGGAAACACCATATATTTT
CDR3: CAISLSGNTIYF
size: NA
length: 12
V: TRBV10-3
D: NA
J: TRBJ1-3

DNA: TGTGCCAGCAGTTTAACGGGGCGGCCCTACGAGCAGTACTTC
CDR3: CASSLTGRPYEQYF
size: few
length: 14
V: TRBV27
D: NA
J: TRBJ2-7

DNA: TGTGCCATCAGTGTGGGAGACAGGAAAGGCTACACCTTC
CDR3: CAISVGDRKGYTF
size: many
length: 13
V: TRBV10-3
D: NA
J: TRBJ1-2

DNA: TGTGCCAGCAGCTTTGGTGACAGGGGAAGCACAGATACGCAGTATTTT
CDR3: CASSFGDRGSTDTQYF
size: once
length: 16
V: TRBV7-9
D: TRBD1
J: TRBJ2-3

DNA: TGTGCCAGCAGCCCGCGTGGGGGGTCGGCCAAAAACATTCAGTACTTC
CDR3: CASSPRGGSAKNIQYF
size: NA
length: 16
V: TRBV2
D: NA
J: TRBJ2-4

DNA: TGTGCCAGCAGCACACAGGGGGCGTCCACAGATACGCAGTATTTT
CDR3: CASSTQGASTDTQYF
size: NA
length: 15
V: TRBV9
D: TRBD1
J: TRBJ2-3

DNA: TGTGCCAGCAGCCGAGGACGGAACACTGAAGCTTTCTTT
CDR3: CASSRGRNTEAFF
size: many
length: 13
V: TRBV18
D: NA
J: TRBJ1-1

DNA: TGTGCCAGCAGCCGCTCGACTAGCGGGGGGGCCGATGAGCAGTTCTTC
CDR3: CASSRSTSGGADEQFF
size: NA
length: 16
V: TRBV3-1
D: TRBD2
J: TRBJ2-1

DNA: TGTGCCAGCAGTCTAGGACCGGACGAATTATTTCAGTACTTC
CDR3: CASSLGPDELFQYF
size: many
length: 14
V: TRBV2
D: NA
J: TRBJ2-4

DNA: TGTGCCAGCAGCTTGCTCCAGCCTGGCTATGGCTACACCTTC
CDR3: CASSLLQPGYGYTF
size: few
length: 14
V: TRBV5-6
D: NA
J: TRBJ1-2

DNA: TGTGCCACCAGGCTGGGGGGGGCCACTGAAGCTTTCTTT
CDR3: CATRLGGATEAFF
size: NA
length: 13
V: TRBV24-1
D: NA
J: TRBJ1-1

DNA: TGTGCCAGCAGTGCGCGGGGGGGCATGAATGAGCAGTTCTTC
CDR3: CASSARGGMNEQFF
size: NA
length: 14
V: TRBV6-1
D: TRBD2
J: TRBJ2-1

DNA: TGTGCCAGCAGCTTAACGCCAGGAGACGATAAAAAACTGTTTTTT
CDR3: CASSLTPGDDKKLFF
size: NA
length: 15
V: TRBV5-5
D: NA
J: TRBJ1-4

DNA: TGCAGTGCTAGAGGGGTGCTAGCGGGAGGTAATGAGCAGTTCTTC
CDR3: CSARGVLAGGNEQFF
size: few
length: 15
V: TRBV20-1
D: TRBD2
J: TRBJ2-1

DNA: TGTGCCAGCACCACTAGATCGGTGAACACTGAAGCTTTCTTT
CDR3: CASTTRSVNTEAFF
size: NA
length: 14
V: TRBV7-9
D: NA
J: TRBJ1-1

DNA: TGCAGCGTTGGAGGGGATGGCGAAAAACTGTTTTTT
CDR3: CSVGGDGEKLFF
size: once
length: 12
V: TRBV29-1
D: NA
J: TRBJ1-4

DNA: TGTGCCAGCAGCCCACCGGTGGACAGACGGGCTTTCTTT
CDR3: CASSPPVDRRAFF
size: NA
length: 13
V: TRBV7-9
D: NA
J: TRBJ1-1

DNA: TGTGCCAGCAGCGTAGGAGGATCTTTGTACAATGAGCAGTTCTTC
CDR3: CASSVGGSLYNEQFF
size: NA
length: 15
V: TRBV9
D: NA
J: TRBJ2-1

DNA: TGTGCCAGCTCACCTAGCCCCAGTGGAGAGACCCAGTACTTC
CDR3: CASSPSPSGETQYF
size: many
length: 14
V: TRBV18
D: NA
J: TRBJ2-5

DNA: TGTGCCAGCAGCCGGGACAGTTCTCCCGGCGGCTACACCTTC
CDR3: CASSRDSSPGGYTF
size: NA
length: 14
V: TRBV6-4
D: TRBD1
J: TRBJ1-2

DNA: TGTGCCAGCAGTTTATTTCCGGGGGGCCCATACGAGCAGTACTTC
CDR3: CASSLFPGGPYEQYF
size: many
length: 15
V: TRBV27
D: NA
J: TRBJ2-7

DNA: TGTGCCAGCTCTACAGGGGTCGAGGAGCAGTACTTC
CDR3: CASSTGVEEQYF
size: few
length: 12
V: TRBV28
D: TRBD1
J: TRBJ2-7

DNA: TGTGCCAGCAACCTGGGGGTGGGGGAGACCCAGTACTTC
CDR3: CASNLGVGETQYF
size: many
length: 13
V: TRBV12-3/TRBV12-4
D: NA
J: TRBJ2-5

DNA: TGTGCCAGCAGTTACAGCCAGGGGTCCTACAATGAGCAGTTCTTC
CDR3: CASSYSQGSYNEQFF
size: NA
length: 15
V: TRBV14
D: NA
J: TRBJ2-1

DNA: TGCGCCAGCAGCTTGGTAGGACACAACTACGAGCAGTACTTC
CDR3: CASSLVGHNYEQYF
size: many
length: 14
V: TRBV5-1
D: NA
J: TRBJ2-7

DNA: TGCAGTGCTAGAGAGCAGACACTGGGCTACACCTTC
CDR3: CSAREQTLGYTF
size: NA
length: 12
V: TRBV20-1
D: NA
J: TRBJ1-2

DNA: TGCAGTGCGAGGACAGGGGTCGTTCGCGAGCAGTACTTC
CDR3: CSARTGVVREQYF
size: few
length: 13
V: TRBV20-1
D: TRBD1
J: TRBJ2-7

DNA: TGTGCCAGCAGCCAGCCGGGACAGGGGAACACTGAAGCTTTCTTT
CDR3: CASSQPGQGNTEAFF
size: few
length: 15
V: TRBV3-1
D: TRBD1
J: TRBJ1-1

DNA: TGCAGTGCTAGATTACGACAGGTTTGGGAGAACACTGAAGCTTTCTTT
CDR3: CSARLRQVWENTEAFF
size: NA
length: 16
V: TRBV20-1
D: NA
J: TRBJ1-1

DNA: TGCAGTGCTAGCGGAGAGACCCAGTTCTTC
CDR3: CSASGETQFF
size: few
length: 10
V: TRBV20-1
D: NA
J: TRBJ2-1

DNA: TGCGCCAGCAGCTTGTATCCGGGACAGGGGACTGAAGCTTTCTTT
CDR3: CASSLYPGQGTEAFF
size: few
length: 15
V: TRBV5-1
D: TRBD1
J: TRBJ1-1

DNA: TGTGCCAGCAGAAGTACTGGGGGGTCCTTCTCCTACGAGCAGTACTTC
CDR3: CASRSTGGSFSYEQYF
size: many
length: 16
V: TRBV6-5
D: NA
J: TRBJ2-7

DNA: TGTGCCAGCACACCGCGGGACATTCAGTACTTC
CDR3: CASTPRDIQYF
size: few
length: 11
V: TRBV2
D: NA
J: TRBJ2-4

DNA: TGTGCCAGCGGGACTAGGGAGACCCGGTACTTC
CDR3: CASGTRETRYF
size: NA
length: 11
V: TRBV5-6
D: TRBD2
J: TRBJ2-5